These 20 T cell receptor beta chains originate from one sample sequenced in a study of neurological immune-mediated disorders. TCRdb re-analysed the 5' RACE reads in MiXCR, keeping a single row per CDR3 protein. Among 50,000 to 60,000 distinct CDR3 sequences listed, about 4% were seen once. Material: CD4+ T cells from blood. The receptors originated from a woman aged 40 to 49 with multiple sclerosis.

This clonotype was counted at least ten times. The rearrangement links TRBV2 to TRBJ1-1, with 7 bases identical to TRBD1. The trim removed 7 bases at V and 7 bases at J, leaving 9 bases unmatched. Germline CDR1 SNHLY, CDR2 FYNNEI. The CDR3 runs to 13 residues. CDR3 protein: CASTGIGTVEAFF. The DNA for the CDR3 is TGTGCCAGCACTGGAATCGGGACAGTTGAAGCTTTCTTT.

This clonotype was counted ten times or more. The chain joins TRBV7-9 to TRBJ1-1, with D perhaps TRBD1 (6 bases). This CDR3 has 13 residues. V lost 1 base, J lost 10 bases, and 13 bases lay in between. Germline values: CDR1 SEHNR, CDR2 FQNEAQ (reference sequence). The CDR3 loop reads CASSLEQGERAFF. CDR3 in DNA: TGTGCCAGCAGCTTAGAACAGGGAGAGAGAGCTTTCTTT.

Many counts were recorded for this clonotype. This chain connects TRBV6-1 to TRBJ2-1, with a weak D call TRBD2 (5 bases). The CDR3 runs 16 residues. CDR1 and CDR2 from the germline V gene are MNHNS and SASEGT. V lost 3 bases and J lost 3, with 15 bases in between. The CDR3 sequence is CASSEVGSVIYNEQFF. The CDR3 DNA reads as TGTGCCAGCAGTGAGGTAGGGAGCGTTATCTACAATGAGCAGTTCTTC.

This clonotype came up many times. Just one base apart from a much larger clone, this may be a read error. V is TRBV6-5 and J is TRBJ1-2; a possible D gene is TRBD1 (6 bases). V was clipped by 6 bases and J by 0 bases, with 8 bases between them. This CDR3 is built from 13 residues. The germline CDR1 and CDR2 sequences are MNHEY and SVGAGI. CDR3 DNA: TGTGCCAGCAGCTGGGACACTAACTATGGCTACACCTTC. Amino acids: CASSWDTNYGYTF.

This clonotype was counted many times. The V and J genes are TRBV29-1 and TRBJ1-2; no clear D. There are 12 residues in the CDR3. CDR1 and CDR2 from the germline V gene are SQVTM and ANQGSEA. Trimming left V 4 bases short and J 6 bases short, with 12 bases between. CDR3 sequence: CSVAGRLDGYTF. CDR3 nucleotides: TGCAGCGTTGCGGGCAGACTTGATGGCTACACCTTC. Complete variable domain (other parts from reference TRBV29-1 and TRBJ1-2): SAVISQKPSRDICQRGTSLTIQCQVDSQVTMMFWYRQQPGQSLTLIATANQGSEATYESGFVIDKFPISRPNLTFSTLTVSNMSPEDSSIYLCSVAGRLDGYTFGSGTRLTVV.

This clonotype was seen at least ten times. J is TRBJ1-2 and V is TRBV5-1; no clear D. V was pared by 1 base and J by 3 bases, with 7 bases between. The germline gives CDR1 SGHRS, CDR2 YFSETQ. The CDR3 extends over 13 amino acids. The CDR3 DNA reads TGCGCCAGCAGCTTGTGGGATGACTATGGCTACACCTTC. This encodes CASSLWDDYGYTF.

This clonotype has ten or more counts. The chain carries TRBV6-6 and TRBJ1-3; 7 bases map to TRBD1. The germline V gene encodes CDR1 MNHNY and CDR2 SVGAGI (reference sequence). The junction had 4 bases not matched to a gene; V was cut back by 2 bases and J by 0 bases. There are 16 residues in the CDR3. The CDR3 bases are TGTGCCAGCAGTTACGGGACAGACTCCTCTGGAAACACCATATATTTT. It yields the protein CASSYGTDSSGNTIYF.

This clonotype appeared many times. The chain links TRBV2 to TRBJ2-1; a weak D match, TRBD1 (5 bases). Germline V gene data show CDR1 as SNHLY and CDR2 as FYNNEI. This CDR3 is 12 amino acids long. Trimming took 6 bases from V and 2 from J, leaving 5 bases between them. The DNA for the CDR3 is TGTGCCAGCAGGGGGCCCTACAATGAGCAGTTCTTC. This sequence encodes CASRGPYNEQFF.

This clonotype was seen many times. This chain links TRBV5-1 with TRBJ2-3; D is uncertain. CDR3 length: 12 amino acids. Germline assignment: CDR1 SGHRS and CDR2 YFSETQ. Trimming pared 1 base from V and 5 bases from J, leaving 5 bases between. The CDR3 DNA follows: TGCGCCAGCAGCTTGTTTGAAGATACGCAGTATTTT. This translates into CASSLFEDTQYF.

This clonotype was picked up many times. The chain links TRBV5-6 to TRBJ2-3; D uncertain. Germline CDR1 reads SGHDT; CDR2 reads YYEEEE. V was cut by 0 bases and J by 2 bases, with 10 bases left in between. CDR3 length equals 15 residues. The CDR3 protein is CASSLDLLDTDTQYF. The CDR3 DNA reads TGTGCCAGCAGCTTGGACCTCTTGGACACAGATACGCAGTATTTT.

There are many counts of this clonotype. The chain joins TRBV5-1 to TRBJ2-1, with D possibly TRBD1 on 6 matching bases. V was pared by 4 bases and J by 5 bases, with 13 bases between. Germline-derived CDR1 and CDR2 are SGHRS and YFSETQ. CDR3 size: 14 residues. DNA of the CDR3: TGCGCCAGCAGCAACCGGGACACAGACAATGAGCAGTTCTTC. The encoded protein is CASSNRDTDNEQFF.

This clonotype was recorded many times. This rearrangement joins TRBV25-1 to TRBJ2-1; D might be TRBD1 (6 bases). The CDR3 runs to 13 residues. Germline CDR1 and CDR2: MGHDK and SYGVNS. Deletions cut 4 bases from V and 4 bases from J, with 8 bases between. The CDR3 DNA reads as TGTGCCAGCAGTGTACAGGGTTACAATGAGCAGTTCTTC. Protein: CASSVQGYNEQFF. The variable domain in full, with the rest retrieved from reference TRBV25-1 and TRBJ2-1, is EADIYQTPRYLVIGTGKKITLECSQTMGHDKMYWYQQDPGMELHLIHYSYGVNSTEKGDLSSESTVSRIRTEHFPLTLESARPSHTSQYLCASSVQGYNEQFFGPGTRLTVL.

This clonotype was counted ten times or more. This chain connects TRBV5-1 to TRBJ2-2; D unclear. CDR3 length: 13 amino acids. Germline CDR1 SGHRS, CDR2 YFSETQ. V lost 3 bases to trimming and J lost 2 bases, with 5 bases between them. CDR3 in amino acids: CASSSDNTGELFF. CDR3 sequence (DNA): TGCGCCAGCAGCTCAGACAACACCGGGGAGCTGTTTTTT.

This clonotype occurred many times. V is TRBV6-5 and J is TRBJ1-6; the D gene is possibly TRBD1 (5 bases). This CDR3 comprises 15 residues. CDR1 MNHEY and CDR2 SVGAGI come from the germline V gene. Trimming left V 7 bases short and J 9 bases short, with 19 bases between. Here the CDR3 reads CASTRIQGGSSPLHF. Here the CDR3 DNA reads TGTGCCAGCACTCGAATCCAGGGTGGTAGTTCACCCCTCCACTTT.

This clonotype was counted at least ten times. The chain uses TRBV20-1 and TRBJ2-1; no clear D gene. From germline, CDR1 is DFQATT and CDR2 SNEGSKA (reference sequence). This CDR3 contains 12 residues. V was cut by 3 bases and J by 5 bases, with 8 bases left in between. In DNA form, the CDR3 reads TGCAGTGCTAGCCCCGACCACAATGAGCAGTTCTTC. Translation: CSASPDHNEQFF.

Regarding this clonotype: The junction shows a germline mismatch at one end, possibly a read error. The J gene is TRBJ1-2, the V gene TRBV12-3 or TRBV12-4; D not resolved. The CDR3 extends over 11 amino acids. CDR3 residues: CTSSRLHGYTF. The CDR3 coding sequence is TGTACCAGCAGTCGCCTCCATGGCTACACCTTC.

This clonotype was counted many times. The chain joins TRBV20-1 to TRBJ2-7; 7 bases map to TRBD1. After removal of 4 bases from V and 3 bases from J, the junction contained 3 bases not matched to a gene. The CDR3 spans 12 residues. Germline V lookup: CDR1 DFQATT, CDR2 SNEGSKA (reference sequence). CDR3 protein: CSATPGGYEQYF. CDR3 DNA sequence: TGCAGTGCTACTCCAGGGGGCTACGAGCAGTACTTC.

This clonotype was recorded many times. CDR3 loop: CASSLQTPGELFF. CDR3 nucleotides: TGTGCCAGCAGCCTACAAACCCCCGGGGAGCTGTTTTTT. The V and J genes are TRBV6-6 and TRBJ2-2; D gene uncertain. There are 13 residues in the CDR3. Germline V gives CDR1 MNHNY, CDR2 SVGAGI (reference sequence). V lost 6 bases to trimming and J lost 6 bases, with 11 bases between them.

This clonotype was counted many times. V is TRBV5-4 and J is TRBJ2-1, with D perhaps assigned TRBD1 or TRBD2 (5 bases each). CDR3 size: 13 residues. From germline, CDR1 is SGHNT and CDR2 YYREEE (reference sequence). The V and J ends lost 2 bases and 6 bases respectively, with 9 bases between them. CDR3 amino acids: CASSFRDRNEQFF. CDR3 nucleotides: TGTGCCAGCAGCTTCCGGGACCGCAATGAGCAGTTCTTC. The complete variable domain, with remaining parts taken from reference TRBV5-4 and TRBJ2-1, reads ETGVTQSPTHLIKTRGQQVTLRCSSQSGHNTVSWYQQALGQGPQFIFQYYREEENGRGNFPPRFSGLQFPNYSSELNVNALELDDSALYLCASSFRDRNEQFFGPGTRLTVL.

In this sample, this clonotype turned up many times. This chain links TRBV5-4 with TRBJ2-1, with D possibly matching TRBD1 (6 bases). V gave up 0 bases and J gave up 5 bases, with 9 bases separating them. This CDR3 is 14 amino acids long. In germline, CDR1 is SGHNT, CDR2 YYREEE (reference sequence). CDR3 sequence (DNA): TGTGCCAGCAGCTTGGGGGGGCAGGACAATGAGCAGTTCTTC. Translated: CASSLGGQDNEQFF.